This is a list of T cell receptor beta chains from one sample in a study of cytomegalovirus exposure and HLA in healthy donors. The assay was immunoSEQ multiplex PCR, and TCRdb's table has in-frame clones only and misses some. Here the sample spans 130,000 or so clones, over 75% being singletons. Sequencing used PBMCs. The receptor source for this set is a woman younger than 30 in good health and CMV-seronegative. Each CDR3 is given with its conserved first and last residue. Fields, in order: D gene, J gene, V gene, clone size, CDR3 DNA, CDR3 protein. A D gene is named only where the DNA matches it firmly. The size field is filled for only some rows; it gives once, few, many or a size class.

D gene: TRBD2
J gene: TRBJ2-1
V gene: TRBV10-3
clone size: NA
CDR3 DNA: TGTGCCATCAGTGATAGCGGGAGGGTCTCCTACAATGAGCAGTTCTTC
CDR3 protein: CAISDSGRVSYNEQFF

D gene: NA
J gene: TRBJ2-6
V gene: TRBV5-1
clone size: NA
CDR3 DNA: TGCGCCAGCAGCTTGTACAGGGCAGACCTATCTGGGGCCAACGTCCTGACTTTC
CDR3 protein: CASSLYRADLSGANVLTF

D gene: NA
J gene: TRBJ2-1
V gene: TRBV18
clone size: NA
CDR3 DNA: TGTGCCAGCTCACCGGGACTCGGCAATGAGCAGTTCTTC
CDR3 protein: CASSPGLGNEQFF

D gene: NA
J gene: TRBJ1-5
V gene: TRBV5-1
clone size: once
CDR3 DNA: TGCGCCAGCAGCTTGACAGGTAGCAATCAGCCCCAGCATTTT
CDR3 protein: CASSLTGSNQPQHF

D gene: NA
J gene: TRBJ2-2
V gene: TRBV5-1
clone size: NA
CDR3 DNA: TGCGCCAGCAGCTTCGGTGGGGGCAGCCGAGGGGACACCGGGGAGCTGTTTTTT
CDR3 protein: CASSFGGGSRGDTGELFF

D gene: NA
J gene: TRBJ1-1
V gene: TRBV5-6
clone size: NA
CDR3 DNA: TGTGCCAGCAGCTTGGCCCGGAACACTGAAGCTTTCTTT
CDR3 protein: CASSLARNTEAFF

D gene: NA
J gene: TRBJ2-6
V gene: TRBV5-4
clone size: NA
CDR3 DNA: TGTGCCAGCAGCCCGCGCGGCGGTGGGGCCAACGTCCTGACTTTC
CDR3 protein: CASSPRGGGANVLTF

D gene: NA
J gene: TRBJ1-5
V gene: TRBV4-2
clone size: NA
CDR3 DNA: TGTGCCAGCAGCCAAGTTCCACAGGAAAGCAATCAGCCCCAGCATTTT
CDR3 protein: CASSQVPQESNQPQHF

D gene: NA
J gene: TRBJ2-7
V gene: TRBV27
clone size: NA
CDR3 DNA: TGTGCCAGCAGTTTCCAGGTACCAGCCTACGAGCAGTACTTC
CDR3 protein: CASSFQVPAYEQYF

D gene: NA
J gene: TRBJ1-2
V gene: TRBV5-1
clone size: NA
CDR3 DNA: TGCGCCAGCAGCTTGGCCGGGGGTAACTATGGCTACACCTTC
CDR3 protein: CASSLAGGNYGYTF

D gene: NA
J gene: TRBJ1-2
V gene: TRBV27
clone size: NA
CDR3 DNA: TGTGCCAGCAGTCCCCGGGACATCCCTAGGTATGGCTACACCTTC
CDR3 protein: CASSPRDIPRYGYTF

D gene: NA
J gene: TRBJ2-7
V gene: TRBV10-3
clone size: NA
CDR3 DNA: TGTGCCATCAGTGAGGGGCTGGAAGAGCAGTACTTC
CDR3 protein: CAISEGLEEQYF

D gene: NA
J gene: TRBJ2-1
V gene: TRBV6-1
clone size: NA
CDR3 DNA: TGTGCCAGCCAGCGACTGATAGACAATGAGCAGTTCTTC
CDR3 protein: CASQRLIDNEQFF

D gene: TRBD1
J gene: TRBJ2-1
V gene: TRBV27
clone size: NA
CDR3 DNA: TGTGCCAGCAGTTTTTTGGGGACAGGCGCCAAAATTACCTACAATGAGCAGTTCTTC
CDR3 protein: CASSFLGTGAKITYNEQFF

D gene: NA
J gene: TRBJ1-4
V gene: TRBV5-5
clone size: NA
CDR3 DNA: TGTGCCAGCAGCTTGGGGAAGGGGGATGAAAAACTGTTTTTT
CDR3 protein: CASSLGKGDEKLFF